The present TCR beta chain was sequenced within a study of blood T cell repertoires in COVID-19. In the study overall: Both acute and convalescent COVID-19 samples were obtained from the United States, Italy and Spain. Sample material is recorded as cDNA or gDNA derived from T cells, B-cell-depleted T cells, or PBMCs.

Germline loops: CDR1 SQVTM, CDR2 ANQGSEA. This CDR3 contains 14 residues. V was cut by 3 bases and J by 1 base, with 11 bases left in between. This clone was detected only once. Measured with immunoSEQ multiplex PCR; TCRdb has only the in-frame clones, and not every one. The table records some 140,000 clones, 75% to 90% of them present only once. Sequences were obtained from peripheral blood. The chain recombines TRBV29-1 with TRBJ2-3; D is ambiguous. This sequence originates from a woman aged 50 to 60 who had recovered from COVID-19. As DNA, the CDR3 is TGCAGCGTTGAGACACTGGGCGGCACAGATACGCAGTATTTT. This sequence encodes CSVETLGGTDTQYF.